This TCR beta chain was retrieved from a study of blood T cell repertoires in COVID-19 (dated by TCRdb to about 2020). With regard to the full study: The collaborator samples originated in the United States, Italy and Spain and spanned the acute and convalescent phases of COVID-19. The prospective study material was composed of cDNA or gDNA derived from T cells, B-cell-depleted T cells, or PBMCs. The dataset comprised deeply sampled blood TCRbeta repertoires from subjects exposed to, actively infected with, or recovered from COVID-19. The repertoires were made available in a free public database intended to serve as a resource for research on the immune response to SARS-CoV-2. Samples were obtained from the ongoing ImmuneRACE study (first 160 participants) and from about 1,300 subjects provided by 6 global collaborators. The sample metadata nearly always contained a de-identified subject ID, COVID-19 status, age in years and sex. Where available, HLA class I and class II types were taken from metadata supplied by the sample provider and were not determined by assay-based typing.

In this sample, this clone turned up a few times. The specificity of this receptor is unknown. Per-nucleotide qualities are absent, and no much larger clonotype sits a single base away. TCRbeta CDR3 regions were amplified from genomic DNA using the immunoSEQ Assay, a bias-controlled multiplex PCR. Per the source publication's procedure: Within the assay, amplification of reference gene primers was used to estimate how many nucleated cells each sample contained. To quantify the absolute abundance of each unique TCRbeta CDR3 rearrangement, sequence reads were collapsed and filtered. For each sample, productive Simpson clonality was calculated by taking the square root of Simpson's diversity index across productive rearrangements. The clones in this table, taken by TCRdb from immuneACCESS, are in-frame only. Not every clone is retained; where verified, under half of the shortfall comes from an unresolved V gene, and the cause of the rest is unknown. V and J calls and clone size are as listed in that table; D and trimming were resolved from the DNA. The sample contains 200,000 to 250,000 clones, more than 75% of them found a single time. About 1.6% of the sample is in the top ten clones.

The study at large found these results: How much clinical and demographic metadata was included differed by source and by participant, and the metadata was provided uncurated.

In the prospective study, participants were roughly 18 to 100 years old, resided in about 25 geographic areas of the United States, and were enrolled through a virtual design. In the prospective study, participants were assigned to cohorts based on the clinical history participants reported in a screening survey and a study questionnaire. For ImmuneRACE Cohort 3, a participant was defined as recovered based on two consecutive negative NP/OP PCR tests, clearance by a healthcare professional, or resolution of symptoms. Each participant in the prospective study had whole blood, serum and a nasopharyngeal or oropharyngeal swab collected by mobile phlebotomists. Additional blood draws and questionnaires over an approximately two-month period could optionally be provided by prospective study participants. Before DNA extraction, prospective study blood samples were shipped either frozen or at room temperature.

This TCR was sampled from a woman in her 50s who had recovered from COVID-19. The specimen was PBMCs or T cells enriched from blood (not recorded which).

The CDR3 region has the sequence CASTYWVRGYGYTF. The bases read TGTGCCAGCACTTATTGGGTCCGGGGCTATGGCTACACCTTC. The chain couples TRBV27 to TRBJ1-2; too little of a D gene remains to name it. Including the terminal cysteine and phenylalanine, the CDR3 comprises 14 residues. The read is trimmed to its CDR3 DNA, 42 bases read in frame from base 1. Looking up the germline V gene (reference sequence) yields CDR1 MNHEY and CDR2 SMNVEV. A distance of 16 bases separates the germline ends of V and J, which lose 7 bases and 4 bases respectively.